Presented here are 23 T cell receptor beta chains from one specimen sequenced in a study of CD8 T cells in Susac syndrome. With random hexamers, roughly 0.45 to 1 ug RNA was reverse transcribed. TCRdb ran MiXCR on the immunoSEQ multiplex PCR reads and lists one entry per CDR3 protein. This sample has 250,000 to 300,000 distinct CDR3 sequences; about 88% occur once, and the top ten carry around 0.12%. The sequenced sample consisted of CD8+ T cells from PBMCs. The source is a human donor with multiple sclerosis.

CDR3 bases: TGTGCCAGCAGCCAAGTTACGAGATCTTACGGAAACACCATATATTTT. This encodes CASSQVTRSYGNTIYF. This chain links TRBV14 with TRBJ1-3, with D unclear. Trimming shortened V by 1 base and J by 4 bases, and 14 bases separated the two germline ends. The CDR3 totals 16 residues. Germline V gives CDR1 SGHDN, CDR2 FVKESK.

The genes are TRBV9 and TRBJ2-1; the match to TRBD2 covers 11 bases. Trimming took 3 bases from V and 8 from J; bases not matched to a gene: 10. This CDR3 contains 16 residues. Germline CDR1 and CDR2: SGDLS and YYNGEE. The CDR3 here is CASSASTSGRSYEQFF. The DNA of the CDR3 is TGTGCCAGCAGCGCTTCAACTAGCGGGAGAAGCTATGAGCAGTTCTTC.

The chain employs TRBV9 and TRBJ2-2; a possible D gene is TRBD1 (6 bases). Between the trimmed V and J ends, which lost 3 bases and 4 bases, there was a span of 10 bases. Germline CDR1 and CDR2: SGDLS and YYNGEE. The CDR3 consists of 14 residues. For the CDR3, the DNA is TGTGCCAGCAGCGCCGGGACAACCACCGGGGAGCTGTTTTTT. It yields the protein CASSAGTTTGELFF.

The chain couples TRBV7-9 to TRBJ2-2, with D perhaps being TRBD1 or TRBD2 (5 bases each). CDR3 length equals 17 residues. CDR1 is SEHNR and CDR2 is FQNEAQ in the germline V gene (reference sequence). V was cut by 1 base and J by 5 bases, with 17 bases left in between. Written as DNA, the CDR3 is TGTGCCAGCAGCTTAGAATGGGGGAAGTTGGAAACCGGGGAGCTGTTTTTT. As protein: CASSLEWGKLETGELFF.

The chain links TRBV20-1 to TRBJ1-1, with 9 bases fitting TRBD1. Germline loops: CDR1 DFQATT, CDR2 SNEGSKA (reference sequence). This CDR3 is built from 13 residues. The V segment lost 6 bases and the J segment 1 base; nucleotides outside the gene matches: 3. CDR3 DNA sequence: TGCAGTGCCGGACAGGGGCGGAACACTGAAGCTTTCTTT. Translated, it gives CSAGQGRNTEAFF.

The DNA of the CDR3 is TGTGCCATCAAGGAAATGGGACGCAACAGGTTACGGGACACTGAAGCTTTCTTT. It encodes CAIKEMGRNRLRDTEAFF. This chain uses TRBV28 with TRBJ1-1, with a weak D call TRBD1 (5 bases). V was trimmed by 10 bases and J by 3 bases, leaving 30 bases between them. This CDR3 spans 18 amino acids. The V gene's germline CDR1 is MDHEN and CDR2 SYDVKM.

This rearrangement joins TRBV9 to TRBJ1-1; weak D call: TRBD1 (5 bases). The V end lost 3 bases, the J end lost 4 bases, and 31 bases lay between the germline ends. The length of the CDR3 is 20 residues. Germline CDR1 reads SGDLS; CDR2 reads YYNGEE. As DNA, the CDR3 is TGTGCCAGCAGCGCAGATCAATCTTGGACGGAAGGGCGGGGGAGCACTGAAGCTTTCTTT. It is translated as CASSADQSWTEGRGSTEAFF.

The chain employs TRBV12-3 or TRBV12-4 and TRBJ1-5; 9 nucleotides align to TRBD1. Germline trimming cut 6 bases from V and 3 bases from J; bases unmatched to any gene: 3. The CDR3 consists of 14 residues. The CDR3 DNA reads as TGTGCCAGCAGAGGGACAGGGTACAATCAGCCCCAGCATTTT. Its translation is CASRGTGYNQPQHF.

This rearrangement joins TRBV10-3 to TRBJ2-7; D assignment may be TRBD1 or TRBD2 (5 bases each). The CDR3 consists of 14 residues. Trimming left V 4 bases short and J 2 bases short, with 12 bases between. CDR1 and CDR2 (germline): ENHRY, SYGVKD. The CDR3 region is CAISGREGPYEQYF. In nucleotides, the CDR3 is TGTGCCATCAGTGGGCGTGAGGGACCCTACGAGCAGTACTTC.

The V gene is TRBV9, the J gene TRBJ2-1, with D possibly matching TRBD1 (5 bases). The CDR3 consists of 15 residues. The germline CDR1 and CDR2 sequences are SGDLS and YYNGEE. V was pared by 5 bases and J by 4 bases, with 16 bases between. The CDR3 region has the DNA TGTGCCAGCAGTCCTAGGGTTGGGGCTTACAATGAGCAGTTCTTC. Translating it yields CASSPRVGAYNEQFF.

J is TRBJ1-1 and V is TRBV27; D might be TRBD1 (5 bases). Germline CDR1 and CDR2: MNHEY and SMNVEV (reference sequence). The CDR3 length is 13 residues. The V end lost 11 bases, the J end lost 0 bases, and 13 bases lay between the germline ends. CDR3 loop: CASWDGMNTEAFF. CDR3 nucleotides: TGTGCCTCATGGGACGGCATGAACACTGAAGCTTTCTTT.

J is TRBJ2-2 and V is TRBV9; D remains ambiguous. The V end lost 6 bases, the J end lost 6 bases, and 9 bases lay between the germline ends. The CDR3 totals 12 residues. Germline V lookup: CDR1 SGDLS, CDR2 YYNGEE. The CDR3 spells CASMSLPGELFF. CDR3 coding DNA: TGTGCCAGCATGTCCCTCCCCGGGGAGCTGTTTTTT.

V gene TRBV7-9 combines with J gene TRBJ2-1; the match to TRBD2 covers 7 bases. The ends lost 1 base at V and 6 bases at J; junction bases unmatched: 3. The CDR3 is 14 residues long. Germline lookup yields CDR1 SEHNR and CDR2 FQNEAQ (reference sequence). The CDR3 reads CASSLGGGSNEQFF. The CDR3 bases are TGTGCCAGCAGCTTAGGGGGCGGGAGCAATGAGCAGTTCTTC.

The CDR3 here is CSAPAGRGYGYTF. The CDR3, as DNA: TGCAGTGCTCCGGCAGGGCGAGGCTATGGCTACACCTTC. This chain links TRBV20-1 with TRBJ1-2; the D gene is possibly TRBD1 (5 bases). Trimming pared 5 bases from V and 4 bases from J, leaving 14 bases between. Germline CDR1 and CDR2: DFQATT and SNEGSKA (reference sequence). The CDR3 consists of 13 residues.

This chain connects TRBV5-1 to TRBJ2-7; 13 bases align to TRBD2. This CDR3 has 15 residues. V gave up 5 bases and J gave up 3 bases; unmatched junction bases: 5. Germline V lookup: CDR1 SGHRS, CDR2 YFSETQ. CDR3 residues: CASRVRTSGSYEQYF. Written as DNA, the CDR3 is TGCGCCAGCAGAGTCCGGACTAGCGGGAGCTACGAGCAGTACTTC.

The chain recombines TRBV20-1 with TRBJ1-1; D possibly corresponds to TRBD1 (6 bases). Germline V CDR1 and CDR2: DFQATT, SNEGSKA (reference sequence). This CDR3 is built from 14 residues. Trimming removed 6 bases at V and 7 bases at J, with 21 bases between. CDR3 region: CSAGDGGSFDEAFF. CDR3 sequence (DNA): TGCAGTGCGGGGGACGGGGGCTCTTTTGATGAAGCTTTCTTT.

The chain couples TRBV4-1 to TRBJ2-1, with unresolved D. Trimming removed 1 base at V and 7 bases at J, with 11 bases between. The CDR3 length is 14 residues. Germline CDR1 reads MGHRA; CDR2 reads YSYEKL. CDR3 in DNA: TGCGCCAGCAGCCAAGGACCTGAGCCTAATGAGCAGTTCTTC. Translating it yields CASSQGPEPNEQFF.

The chain uses TRBV27 and TRBJ2-1; D is uncertain. Between the trimmed V and J ends, which lost 6 bases and 12 bases, there was a span of 15 bases. The CDR3 has 12 amino acids. Per the germline V gene, CDR1 is MNHEY and CDR2 is SMNVEV (reference sequence). The CDR3 sequence: CASRGLGVGQFF. CDR3 DNA: TGTGCCAGCAGGGGCTTGGGTGTGGGGCAGTTCTTC.

This chain joins TRBV7-9 and TRBJ2-7, with 10 bases matching TRBD2. V shed 2 bases and J 2 bases; nucleotides not matched to a gene: 6. This CDR3 contains 16 residues. CDR1 SEHNR and CDR2 FQNEAQ come from the germline V gene (reference sequence). CDR3 in DNA: TGTGCCAGCAGCTTATTGACTAGCGGGCCCGCCTACGAGCAGTACTTC. This codes for CASSLLTSGPAYEQYF.

V gene TRBV27 combines with J gene TRBJ2-6, with 10 positions matching TRBD1. V dropped 6 bases and J dropped 1; count of bases not matched to a gene: 6. From germline, CDR1 is MNHEY and CDR2 SMNVEV (reference sequence). The CDR3 loop spans 17 amino acids. The CDR3 nucleotides read TGTGCCAGCAGCCTCGGGACAGGGGTGTCTGGGGCCAACGTCCTGACTTTC. Amino acids: CASSLGTGVSGANVLTF.

The rearrangement uses TRBV7-3 and TRBJ2-7; D unclear. The CDR3 length is 16 residues. Per germline, CDR1 SGHTA and CDR2 FQGTGA. V was cut by 2 bases and J by 1 base, with 15 bases left in between. CDR3 nucleotide sequence: TGTGCCAGCAGCTTAGGTGGTTTGAACCCTTCCTACGAGCAGTACTTC. Translated, it gives CASSLGGLNPSYEQYF. The full variable domain, rest sourced from reference TRBV7-3 and TRBJ2-7, is GAGVSQTPSNKVTEKGKYVELRCDPISGHTALYWYRQSLGQGPEFLIYFQGTGAADDSGLPNDRFFAVRPEGSVSTLKIQRTERGDSAVYLCASSLGGLNPSYEQYFGPGTRLTVT.

The table lists this clonotype with a count of one. The chain recombines TRBV9 with TRBJ1-5, with 8 bases aligning to TRBD1. From germline, CDR1 is SGDLS and CDR2 YYNGEE. Germline trimming cut 0 bases from V and 4 bases from J; bases unmatched to any gene: 0. This CDR3 contains 14 residues. In nucleotides, the CDR3 is TGTGCCAGCAGCGTAGGGACAGGGAATCAGCCCCAGCATTTT. Translation: CASSVGTGNQPQHF.

The genes are TRBV6-2 or TRBV6-3 and TRBJ1-1; a weak D match, TRBD1 (5 bases). Germline V gene data show CDR1 as MNHEY and CDR2 as SVGEGT. The V end was cut by 5 bases, the J end by 1 base, with 26 bases between. The CDR3 spans 19 residues. This CDR3 reads CASSPGARDIWSKNTEAFF. CDR3 nucleotides: TGTGCCAGCAGTCCCGGGGCTCGCGACATCTGGTCGAAGAACACTGAAGCTTTCTTT.